A single sample is the source of the 24 T cell receptor beta chains below, sequenced in a study of T cells after yellow fever vaccination (dated by TCRdb to between 2019 and 2020). Library preparation used 5' RACE. Sequenced on an Illumina NovaSeq 6000. In-frame beta chains were kept once TCRdb had trimmed the public reads at Q25 with fastp and called clones with MiXCR. A single entry per CDR3 protein holds the most common genes and DNA from its merged rows. Here the sample has just over 250,000 distinct CDR3 sequences; 5.2% occur a single time. The top ten constitute around 3.5% of the sample. What this sample's treatment or condition label stands for: live attenuated yellow fever vaccine strain. Sequenced material: CD4+ T cells sorted from PBMCs, taken on the day of the yellow fever booster vaccination. These receptors were collected from a man aged 18 to 35 who received the YFV17D yellow fever vaccine.

Of note for this clonotype: A read error is possible here, since a much larger clone lies one base away. The gene calls are TRBV11-2 and TRBJ2-7; perhaps D is TRBD1 or TRBD2 (7 bases each). There are 14 residues in the CDR3. V lost 6 bases and J 6 bases, leaving 18 bases between the germline ends. Germline CDR1 and CDR2: SGHAT and FQNNGV. The CDR3 DNA is TGTGCCAGCAGGGGAGGGGACAGCCTTTTCGAGCAGTACGTC. Its translation is CASRGGDSLFEQYV.

This clonotype was picked up a small number of times. The chain uses TRBV7-3 and TRBJ2-1; D may be TRBD2 (7 bases). This CDR3 contains 17 residues. In germline, CDR1 is SGHTA, CDR2 FQGTGA. Deletions cut 0 bases from V and 0 bases from J, with 12 bases between. CDR3 coding DNA: TGTGCCAGCAGCTTAACGGGCGGGGGCAGCTCCTACAATGAGCAGTTCTTC. Translating gives CASSLTGGGSSYNEQFF.

This clonotype was recorded many times. The CDR3 carries no conserved terminal phenylalanine or tryptophan, so it likely arises from a read error. It is unclear where the CDR3 begins or ends on the DNA, so no DNA is shown, and the CDR3 is as TCRdb lists it. The J gene is TRBJ2-5, the V gene TRBV3-1. From germline, CDR1 is LGHDT and CDR2 YNNKEL (reference sequence). With termini counted, the CDR3 has 13 amino acids. The CDR3 loop is CASSQDIQVSAII.

This chain uses TRBV24-1 with TRBJ2-3; D is ambiguous. V lost 5 bases and J lost 6, with 14 bases in between. CDR3 length: 14 residues. Per the germline V gene, CDR1 is KGHDR and CDR2 is SFDVKD. The CDR3 bases are TGTGCCACCAGTGGCCCCCTCGTAGGGGATACGCAGTATTTT. Protein: CATSGPLVGDTQYF.

The V gene is TRBV20-1, the J gene TRBJ2-1, with no clear D. CDR3 length: 14 amino acids. Germline CDR1 is DFQATT and CDR2 is SNEGSKA (reference sequence). V gave up 6 bases and J gave up 0 bases, with 12 bases separating them. CDR3 sequence reads: CSAYRRSSYNEQFF. The CDR3, as DNA: TGCAGTGCCTACCGCCGGAGCTCCTACAATGAGCAGTTCTTC.

This clonotype was seen at least ten times. The rearrangement uses TRBV6-5 and TRBJ1-2; 7 bases agree with TRBD1. V was pared by 0 bases and J by 7 bases, with 5 bases of the junction left unmatched. CDR3 length: 14 residues. Germline V gene data show CDR1 as MNHEY and CDR2 as SVGAGI. The CDR3 is CASSYSGRGGGYTF. CDR3 nucleotide sequence: TGTGCCAGCAGTTACTCGGGCAGGGGGGGTGGCTACACCTTC.

The sample holds many counts of this clonotype. V gene TRBV12-3 or TRBV12-4 combines with J gene TRBJ1-1; tentatively, D is TRBD1 (5 bases). V lost 7 bases and J lost 3, with 15 bases in between. The CDR3 length is 14 residues. The CDR3 DNA follows: TGTGCCAGCAATTCCCAGGGTTTAGACACTGAAGCTTTCTTT. Amino acid sequence: CASNSQGLDTEAFF.

This clonotype occurred many times. The genes are TRBV5-1 and TRBJ2-2, with D possibly TRBD1 on 6 matching bases. Germline CDR1 is SGHRS and CDR2 is YFSETQ. The CDR3 is 16 residues long. Trimming took 0 bases from V and 1 from J, leaving 10 bases between them. CDR3 in DNA: TGCGCCAGCAGCTTGGCAGGGGTTAAGAACACCGGGGAGCTGTTTTTT. It is translated as CASSLAGVKNTGELFF. The full variable domain, completed using reference TRBV5-1 and TRBJ2-2, is KAGVTQTPRYLIKTRGQQVTLSCSPISGHRSVSWYQQTPGQGLQFLFEYFSETQRNKGNFPGRFSGRQFSNSRSEMNVSTLELGDSALYLCASSLAGVKNTGELFFGEGSRLTVL.

This clonotype was detected a few times. The chain has TRBV20-1 and TRBJ2-3, with 8 nucleotides matching TRBD2. This CDR3 comprises 14 residues. Germline V CDR1 and CDR2: DFQATT, SNEGSKA (reference sequence). J gave up 4 bases and V 5 bases, and 8 bases lay outside the gene matches. In nucleotides, the CDR3 is TGCAGTGCTTGGGAGCGGGGGCGGCCAGATACGCAGTATTTT. As protein: CSAWERGRPDTQYF.

This clonotype was detected ten times or more. The chain has TRBV4-3 and TRBJ2-3; 9 nucleotides match TRBD2. This CDR3 is 15 amino acids long. With V trimmed by 4 bases and J by 0 bases, 2 bases remained unmatched. Per germline, CDR1 LGHNA and CDR2 YSLEER. The CDR3 DNA reads as TGCGCCAGCAGCCCAGGACTAGCGAGCACAGATACGCAGTATTTT. Its protein product is CASSPGLASTDTQYF.

This clonotype was seen a handful of times. The CDR3 reads CASSFAGLREKLFF. The CDR3 DNA reads TGTGCCAGCAGCTTTGCCGGTCTGCGGGAAAAACTGTTTTTT. V is TRBV5-6 and J is TRBJ1-4; D call uncertain. The germline V gene has CDR1 SGHDT and CDR2 YYEEEE. Between the trimmed V and J ends, which lost 2 bases and 8 bases, there was a span of 13 bases. The CDR3 runs 14 residues.

This clonotype was recorded many times. V is TRBV12-3 or TRBV12-4 and J is TRBJ1-1; 8 bases are shared with TRBD1. V shed 3 bases and J 7 bases; nucleotides not matched to a gene: 4. The CDR3 totals 13 residues. The CDR3 here is CASSFAGGFEAFF. The CDR3 DNA sequence: TGTGCCAGCAGTTTTGCAGGGGGCTTTGAAGCTTTCTTT.

The chain recombines TRBV19 with TRBJ2-2, with 8 bases lining up with TRBD1. The CDR3 has 14 amino acids. Trimming removed 7 bases from V and 1 base from J; junction bases left unmatched: 2. The germline CDR1 and CDR2 sequences are LNHDA and SQIVND (reference sequence). CDR3 sequence (DNA): TGTGCCAGTAAAGGACAGGGGAACACCGGGGAGCTGTTTTTT. It translates to CASKGQGNTGELFF.

This clonotype showed up many times. The CDR3 coding sequence is TGTGCCAGCAGTCAACGACAGGGTGGGAATTCACCCCTCCACTTT. This translates into CASSQRQGGNSPLHF. The gene calls are TRBV12-3 or TRBV12-4 and TRBJ1-6, with 7 bases identical to TRBD1. This CDR3 comprises 15 residues. The V gene end was trimmed by 5 bases and the J gene end by 7 bases; junction bases not matched to a gene: 8.

The chain joins TRBV7-2 to TRBJ1-2; possible D gene TRBD1, 5 bases. V shed 0 bases and J shed 8 bases, with 10 bases lying between them. Germline CDR1 is SGHTA and CDR2 is FQGNSA. The CDR3 is made up of 13 amino acids. CDR3 DNA: TGTGCCAGCAGCTTAGCGGGGCTTTGGGGCTACACCTTC. Its translation is CASSLAGLWGYTF.

This clonotype has a handful of counts. V usage is TRBV9 and J usage is TRBJ1-6, with 7 nucleotides matching TRBD1. After removal of 7 bases from V and 0 bases from J, the junction contained 7 bases not matched to a gene. Germline CDR1 is SGDLS and CDR2 is YYNGEE. The CDR3 sequence is 16 residues long. In DNA form, the CDR3 reads TGTGCCAGCGGAGGACCAGGGGGCTCCTATAATTCACCCCTCCACTTT. Protein: CASGGPGGSYNSPLHF.

This clonotype was seen only a few times. V is TRBV6-5 and J is TRBJ2-7; D possibly corresponds to TRBD1 (8 bases). CDR3 length equals 14 residues. CDR1 and CDR2 (germline): MNHEY, SVGAGI. V was pared by 5 bases and J by 4 bases, with 15 bases between. As DNA, the CDR3 is TGTGCCAGCAGTATAGACAGGGGAGGGTACGAGCAGTACTTC. Translating gives CASSIDRGGYEQYF.

In this sample, this clonotype turned up a few times. V and J are TRBV4-1 and TRBJ2-7; D is ambiguous. CDR3 length equals 16 residues. V lost 1 base and J 0 bases, leaving 13 bases between the germline ends. Germline V lookup: CDR1 MGHRA, CDR2 YSYEKL. The CDR3 DNA sequence: TGCGCCAGCAGCCAAGTCCTCGGGCGGAGCTCCTACGAGCAGTACTTC. This sequence encodes CASSQVLGRSSYEQYF.

This clonotype was seen many times. The chain has TRBV4-3 and TRBJ2-7, with TRBD1 as a possible D gene (5 bases). Germline CDR1 LGHNA, CDR2 YSLEER. The CDR3 runs 15 residues. V gave up 0 bases and J gave up 4 bases, with 13 bases separating them. The DNA of the CDR3 is TGCGCCAGCAGCCAAGAACGTAGGGCAGGGTACGAGCAGTACTTC. This gives the protein CASSQERRAGYEQYF.

This clonotype was counted many times. The V gene is TRBV14, the J gene TRBJ1-2, with D unresolved. V dropped 2 bases and J dropped 8 bases, with 12 bases sitting between them. CDR1 is SGHDN, CDR2 FVKESK, per germline. The CDR3 covers 13 residues. The CDR3 loop reads CASSQQIGRGYTF. The CDR3 coding sequence is TGTGCCAGCAGCCAACAGATAGGCCGCGGCTACACCTTC.

This clonotype has a count of ten or more. One end of the junction fails to match germline, which may point to a read error. The J gene is TRBJ2-3, the V gene TRBV29-1; TRBD2 agrees at 9 bases. The V gene's germline CDR1 is SQVTM and CDR2 ANQGSEA. The CDR3 loop spans 16 amino acids. CDR3 loop: CSIDGSSGVSTDTQYF. In DNA form, the CDR3 reads TGCAGCATTGACGGTTCTAGCGGGGTTAGCACAGATACGCAGTATTTT.

The genes are TRBV12-3 or TRBV12-4 and TRBJ1-2, with TRBD1 matching 7 bases. This CDR3 has 15 amino acids. V was clipped by 6 bases and J by 4 bases; unmatched bases: 11. Here the CDR3 DNA reads TGTGCCAGCAGCCAGCCGGGACAGCGCCCCTATGGCTACACCTTC. Translating it yields CASSQPGQRPYGYTF.

V usage is TRBV5-4 and J usage is TRBJ1-1; D is possibly TRBD1 (5 bases). The length of the CDR3 is 13 residues. V shed 2 bases and J shed 10 bases, with 15 bases lying between them. Germline V gives CDR1 SGHNT, CDR2 YYREEE (reference sequence). DNA for the CDR3: TGTGCCAGCAGCTTTAGTCTGGGGGTTGGAGCTTTCTTT. Encoded protein: CASSFSLGVGAFF.

This clonotype was picked up a small number of times. V is TRBV29-1 and J is TRBJ2-3; D is possibly TRBD2 (7 bases). This CDR3 spans 14 amino acids. Germline V gene data show CDR1 as SQVTM and CDR2 as ANQGSEA. The V gene lost 8 bases and the J gene lost 3 bases, with 18 bases spanning the gap. CDR3 region: CSTGWGGETDTQYF. CDR3 DNA: TGCAGCACCGGGTGGGGGGGCGAGACAGATACGCAGTATTTT.